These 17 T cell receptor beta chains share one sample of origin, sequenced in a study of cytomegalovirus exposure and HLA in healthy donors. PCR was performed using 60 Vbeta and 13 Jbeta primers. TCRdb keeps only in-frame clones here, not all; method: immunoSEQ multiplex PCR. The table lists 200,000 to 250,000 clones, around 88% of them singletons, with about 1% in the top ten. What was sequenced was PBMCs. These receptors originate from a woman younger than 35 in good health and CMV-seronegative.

DNA for the CDR3: TGTGCCAGCAGTTTACTAGCGACTATAAATGAGCAGTTCTTC. Translated: CASSLLATINEQFF. V usage is TRBV27 and J usage is TRBJ2-1, with D possibly TRBD2 on 6 matching bases. Trimming pared 2 bases from V and 7 bases from J, leaving 12 bases between. The CDR3 runs to 14 residues. Germline-derived CDR1 and CDR2 are MNHEY and SMNVEV (reference sequence).

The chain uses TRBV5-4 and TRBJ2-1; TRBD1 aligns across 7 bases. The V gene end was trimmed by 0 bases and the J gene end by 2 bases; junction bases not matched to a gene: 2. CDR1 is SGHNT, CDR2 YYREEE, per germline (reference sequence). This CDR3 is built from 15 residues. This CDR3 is CASSLGGGPYNEQFF. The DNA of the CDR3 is TGTGCCAGCAGCTTGGGAGGGGGCCCCTACAATGAGCAGTTCTTC.

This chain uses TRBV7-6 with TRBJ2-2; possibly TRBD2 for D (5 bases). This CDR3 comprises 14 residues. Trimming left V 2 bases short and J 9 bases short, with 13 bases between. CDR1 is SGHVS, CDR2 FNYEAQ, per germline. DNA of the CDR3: TGTGCCAGCAGCTTAAGACTAATAAACCGGGAGCTGTTTTTT. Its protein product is CASSLRLINRELFF.

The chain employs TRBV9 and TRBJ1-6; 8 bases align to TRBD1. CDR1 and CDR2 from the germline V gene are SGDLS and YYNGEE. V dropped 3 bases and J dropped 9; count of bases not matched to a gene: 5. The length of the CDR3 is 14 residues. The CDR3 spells CASSAGTGGSPLHF. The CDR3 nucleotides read TGTGCCAGCAGCGCAGGGACAGGAGGTTCACCCCTCCACTTT.

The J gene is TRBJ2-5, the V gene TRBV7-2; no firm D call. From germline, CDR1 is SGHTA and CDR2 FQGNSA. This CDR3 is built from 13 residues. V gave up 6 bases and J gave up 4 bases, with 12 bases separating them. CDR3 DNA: TGTGCCAGCAGTCTAGGATCGCGAGAGACCCAGTACTTC. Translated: CASSLGSRETQYF.

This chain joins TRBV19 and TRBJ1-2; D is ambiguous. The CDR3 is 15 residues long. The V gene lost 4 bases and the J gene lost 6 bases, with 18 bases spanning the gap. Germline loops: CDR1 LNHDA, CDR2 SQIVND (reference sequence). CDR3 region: CASSRAGTSADGYTF. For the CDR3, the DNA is TGTGCCAGTAGTAGGGCCGGTACGTCGGCCGATGGCTACACCTTC.

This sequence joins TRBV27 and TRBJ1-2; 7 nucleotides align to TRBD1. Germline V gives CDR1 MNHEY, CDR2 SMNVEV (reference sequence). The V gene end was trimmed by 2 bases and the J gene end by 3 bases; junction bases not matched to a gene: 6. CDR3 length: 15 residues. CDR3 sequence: CASSLQGVPYYGYTF. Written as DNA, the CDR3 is TGTGCCAGCAGTTTACAGGGGGTCCCCTACTATGGCTACACCTTC.

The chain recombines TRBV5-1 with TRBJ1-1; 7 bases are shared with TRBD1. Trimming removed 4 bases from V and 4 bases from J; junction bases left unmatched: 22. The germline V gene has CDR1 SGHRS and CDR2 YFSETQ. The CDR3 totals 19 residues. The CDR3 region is CASSLGTDDYIEFGTEAFF. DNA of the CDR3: TGCGCCAGCAGCCTAGGGACAGACGATTATATAGAATTCGGCACTGAAGCTTTCTTT.

The CDR3 DNA is TGTGCCAGCACCGACAGGGGGCCGGGCGAGCAGTACTTC. Its translation: CASTDRGPGEQYF. J is TRBJ2-5 and V is TRBV6-6; 10 nucleotides match TRBD1. The J call is in doubt because the DNA end fits TRBJ2-7 better. The CDR3 has 13 residues. CDR1 is MNHNY, CDR2 SVGAGI, per germline (reference sequence).

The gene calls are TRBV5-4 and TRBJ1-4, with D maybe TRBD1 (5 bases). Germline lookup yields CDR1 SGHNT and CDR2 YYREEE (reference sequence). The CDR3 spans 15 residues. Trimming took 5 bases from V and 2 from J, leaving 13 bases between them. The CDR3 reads CASRFTGATNEKLFF. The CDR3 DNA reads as TGTGCCAGCAGATTTACAGGCGCTACTAATGAAAAACTGTTTTTT.

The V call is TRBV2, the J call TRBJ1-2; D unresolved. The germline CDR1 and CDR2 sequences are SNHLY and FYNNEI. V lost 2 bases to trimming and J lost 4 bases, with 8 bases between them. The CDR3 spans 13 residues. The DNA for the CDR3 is TGTGCCAGCAGTGAATTACAGTTCTATGGCTACACCTTC. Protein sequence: CASSELQFYGYTF.

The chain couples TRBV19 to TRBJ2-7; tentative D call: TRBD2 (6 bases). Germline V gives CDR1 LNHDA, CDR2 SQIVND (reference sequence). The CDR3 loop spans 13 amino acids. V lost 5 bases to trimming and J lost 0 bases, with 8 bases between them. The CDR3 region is CASSFGSSYEQYF. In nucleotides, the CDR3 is TGTGCCAGTAGTTTCGGGAGCTCCTACGAGCAGTACTTC.

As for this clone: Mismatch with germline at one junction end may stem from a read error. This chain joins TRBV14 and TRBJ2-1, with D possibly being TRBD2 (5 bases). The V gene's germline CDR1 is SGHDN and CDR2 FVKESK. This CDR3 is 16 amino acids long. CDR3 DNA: TGTGCCAGCAGTCAAGAAGGACTCTCAATGTACAATGAGCAGTTCTTC. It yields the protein CASSQEGLSMYNEQFF.

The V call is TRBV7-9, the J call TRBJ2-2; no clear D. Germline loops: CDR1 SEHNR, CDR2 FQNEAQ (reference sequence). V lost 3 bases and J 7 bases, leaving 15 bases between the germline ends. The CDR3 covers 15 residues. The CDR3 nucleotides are TGTGCCAGCAGCTTGAAATTAGTTAGCAGCGGGGAGCTGTTTTTT. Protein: CASSLKLVSSGELFF.

The CDR3 loop reads CASSVRDRVRGNTIYF. The CDR3 DNA sequence: TGTGCCAGCAGCGTCCGGGACAGGGTTCGCGGAAACACCATATATTTT. The chain couples TRBV9 to TRBJ1-3; 9 positions agree with TRBD1. Per germline, CDR1 SGDLS and CDR2 YYNGEE. The V and J ends lost 2 bases and 4 bases, in that order; junction bases with no gene match: 7. CDR3 size: 16 residues.

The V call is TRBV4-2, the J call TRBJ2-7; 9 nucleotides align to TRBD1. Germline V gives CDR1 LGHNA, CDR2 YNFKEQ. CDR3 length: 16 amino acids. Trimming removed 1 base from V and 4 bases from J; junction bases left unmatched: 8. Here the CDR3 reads CASSQGTTGQGYEQYF. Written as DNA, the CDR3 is TGTGCCAGCAGCCAAGGGACTACGGGACAGGGATACGAGCAGTACTTC.

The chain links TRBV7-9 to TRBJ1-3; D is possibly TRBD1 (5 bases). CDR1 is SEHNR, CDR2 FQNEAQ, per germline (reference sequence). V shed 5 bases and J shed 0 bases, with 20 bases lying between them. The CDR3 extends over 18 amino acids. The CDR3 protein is CASSPRDPTVRSGNTIYF. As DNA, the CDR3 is TGTGCCAGCAGCCCGAGAGACCCGACAGTCCGCTCTGGAAACACCATATATTTT.